One TCR beta chain is described in this entry. Its antigen is not known. A CD45RA+ naive subset and a CD45RA-negative memory subset were split from CD4+ cells. V lost 4 bases, J lost 2 bases, and 6 bases stayed unmatched. Germline V CDR1 and CDR2: SGHRS, YFSETQ. The CDR3 is made up of 16 amino acids. This table comes from immunoSEQ multiplex PCR, and its TCRdb copy is limited to in-frame clones, with some not included. The repertoire has some 680,000 clones, more than 70% of them found once; the top ten carry around 1.7%. This record comes from a study of shared clonotypes between healthy human individuals. Study conclusions and caveats: Depth of sequencing was expected to influence donor clonotype sharing. When compared with the clonotypes that were shared by all four sorted-subset donors, the non-shared clonotypes turned out to have lower generation probabilities.

Material for sequencing was memory CD4+ T cells sorted from blood. Subset of the sample: CD45RA-negative fraction. The sequence derives from a woman aged 25-40 years in good health. The chain carries TRBV5-1 and TRBJ2-3; TRBD2 matches 11 bases. For the CDR3, the DNA is TGCGCCAGCAGCGCCGGGACTAGCGGACTCACAGATACGCAGTATTTT. It is translated as CASSAGTSGLTDTQYF.